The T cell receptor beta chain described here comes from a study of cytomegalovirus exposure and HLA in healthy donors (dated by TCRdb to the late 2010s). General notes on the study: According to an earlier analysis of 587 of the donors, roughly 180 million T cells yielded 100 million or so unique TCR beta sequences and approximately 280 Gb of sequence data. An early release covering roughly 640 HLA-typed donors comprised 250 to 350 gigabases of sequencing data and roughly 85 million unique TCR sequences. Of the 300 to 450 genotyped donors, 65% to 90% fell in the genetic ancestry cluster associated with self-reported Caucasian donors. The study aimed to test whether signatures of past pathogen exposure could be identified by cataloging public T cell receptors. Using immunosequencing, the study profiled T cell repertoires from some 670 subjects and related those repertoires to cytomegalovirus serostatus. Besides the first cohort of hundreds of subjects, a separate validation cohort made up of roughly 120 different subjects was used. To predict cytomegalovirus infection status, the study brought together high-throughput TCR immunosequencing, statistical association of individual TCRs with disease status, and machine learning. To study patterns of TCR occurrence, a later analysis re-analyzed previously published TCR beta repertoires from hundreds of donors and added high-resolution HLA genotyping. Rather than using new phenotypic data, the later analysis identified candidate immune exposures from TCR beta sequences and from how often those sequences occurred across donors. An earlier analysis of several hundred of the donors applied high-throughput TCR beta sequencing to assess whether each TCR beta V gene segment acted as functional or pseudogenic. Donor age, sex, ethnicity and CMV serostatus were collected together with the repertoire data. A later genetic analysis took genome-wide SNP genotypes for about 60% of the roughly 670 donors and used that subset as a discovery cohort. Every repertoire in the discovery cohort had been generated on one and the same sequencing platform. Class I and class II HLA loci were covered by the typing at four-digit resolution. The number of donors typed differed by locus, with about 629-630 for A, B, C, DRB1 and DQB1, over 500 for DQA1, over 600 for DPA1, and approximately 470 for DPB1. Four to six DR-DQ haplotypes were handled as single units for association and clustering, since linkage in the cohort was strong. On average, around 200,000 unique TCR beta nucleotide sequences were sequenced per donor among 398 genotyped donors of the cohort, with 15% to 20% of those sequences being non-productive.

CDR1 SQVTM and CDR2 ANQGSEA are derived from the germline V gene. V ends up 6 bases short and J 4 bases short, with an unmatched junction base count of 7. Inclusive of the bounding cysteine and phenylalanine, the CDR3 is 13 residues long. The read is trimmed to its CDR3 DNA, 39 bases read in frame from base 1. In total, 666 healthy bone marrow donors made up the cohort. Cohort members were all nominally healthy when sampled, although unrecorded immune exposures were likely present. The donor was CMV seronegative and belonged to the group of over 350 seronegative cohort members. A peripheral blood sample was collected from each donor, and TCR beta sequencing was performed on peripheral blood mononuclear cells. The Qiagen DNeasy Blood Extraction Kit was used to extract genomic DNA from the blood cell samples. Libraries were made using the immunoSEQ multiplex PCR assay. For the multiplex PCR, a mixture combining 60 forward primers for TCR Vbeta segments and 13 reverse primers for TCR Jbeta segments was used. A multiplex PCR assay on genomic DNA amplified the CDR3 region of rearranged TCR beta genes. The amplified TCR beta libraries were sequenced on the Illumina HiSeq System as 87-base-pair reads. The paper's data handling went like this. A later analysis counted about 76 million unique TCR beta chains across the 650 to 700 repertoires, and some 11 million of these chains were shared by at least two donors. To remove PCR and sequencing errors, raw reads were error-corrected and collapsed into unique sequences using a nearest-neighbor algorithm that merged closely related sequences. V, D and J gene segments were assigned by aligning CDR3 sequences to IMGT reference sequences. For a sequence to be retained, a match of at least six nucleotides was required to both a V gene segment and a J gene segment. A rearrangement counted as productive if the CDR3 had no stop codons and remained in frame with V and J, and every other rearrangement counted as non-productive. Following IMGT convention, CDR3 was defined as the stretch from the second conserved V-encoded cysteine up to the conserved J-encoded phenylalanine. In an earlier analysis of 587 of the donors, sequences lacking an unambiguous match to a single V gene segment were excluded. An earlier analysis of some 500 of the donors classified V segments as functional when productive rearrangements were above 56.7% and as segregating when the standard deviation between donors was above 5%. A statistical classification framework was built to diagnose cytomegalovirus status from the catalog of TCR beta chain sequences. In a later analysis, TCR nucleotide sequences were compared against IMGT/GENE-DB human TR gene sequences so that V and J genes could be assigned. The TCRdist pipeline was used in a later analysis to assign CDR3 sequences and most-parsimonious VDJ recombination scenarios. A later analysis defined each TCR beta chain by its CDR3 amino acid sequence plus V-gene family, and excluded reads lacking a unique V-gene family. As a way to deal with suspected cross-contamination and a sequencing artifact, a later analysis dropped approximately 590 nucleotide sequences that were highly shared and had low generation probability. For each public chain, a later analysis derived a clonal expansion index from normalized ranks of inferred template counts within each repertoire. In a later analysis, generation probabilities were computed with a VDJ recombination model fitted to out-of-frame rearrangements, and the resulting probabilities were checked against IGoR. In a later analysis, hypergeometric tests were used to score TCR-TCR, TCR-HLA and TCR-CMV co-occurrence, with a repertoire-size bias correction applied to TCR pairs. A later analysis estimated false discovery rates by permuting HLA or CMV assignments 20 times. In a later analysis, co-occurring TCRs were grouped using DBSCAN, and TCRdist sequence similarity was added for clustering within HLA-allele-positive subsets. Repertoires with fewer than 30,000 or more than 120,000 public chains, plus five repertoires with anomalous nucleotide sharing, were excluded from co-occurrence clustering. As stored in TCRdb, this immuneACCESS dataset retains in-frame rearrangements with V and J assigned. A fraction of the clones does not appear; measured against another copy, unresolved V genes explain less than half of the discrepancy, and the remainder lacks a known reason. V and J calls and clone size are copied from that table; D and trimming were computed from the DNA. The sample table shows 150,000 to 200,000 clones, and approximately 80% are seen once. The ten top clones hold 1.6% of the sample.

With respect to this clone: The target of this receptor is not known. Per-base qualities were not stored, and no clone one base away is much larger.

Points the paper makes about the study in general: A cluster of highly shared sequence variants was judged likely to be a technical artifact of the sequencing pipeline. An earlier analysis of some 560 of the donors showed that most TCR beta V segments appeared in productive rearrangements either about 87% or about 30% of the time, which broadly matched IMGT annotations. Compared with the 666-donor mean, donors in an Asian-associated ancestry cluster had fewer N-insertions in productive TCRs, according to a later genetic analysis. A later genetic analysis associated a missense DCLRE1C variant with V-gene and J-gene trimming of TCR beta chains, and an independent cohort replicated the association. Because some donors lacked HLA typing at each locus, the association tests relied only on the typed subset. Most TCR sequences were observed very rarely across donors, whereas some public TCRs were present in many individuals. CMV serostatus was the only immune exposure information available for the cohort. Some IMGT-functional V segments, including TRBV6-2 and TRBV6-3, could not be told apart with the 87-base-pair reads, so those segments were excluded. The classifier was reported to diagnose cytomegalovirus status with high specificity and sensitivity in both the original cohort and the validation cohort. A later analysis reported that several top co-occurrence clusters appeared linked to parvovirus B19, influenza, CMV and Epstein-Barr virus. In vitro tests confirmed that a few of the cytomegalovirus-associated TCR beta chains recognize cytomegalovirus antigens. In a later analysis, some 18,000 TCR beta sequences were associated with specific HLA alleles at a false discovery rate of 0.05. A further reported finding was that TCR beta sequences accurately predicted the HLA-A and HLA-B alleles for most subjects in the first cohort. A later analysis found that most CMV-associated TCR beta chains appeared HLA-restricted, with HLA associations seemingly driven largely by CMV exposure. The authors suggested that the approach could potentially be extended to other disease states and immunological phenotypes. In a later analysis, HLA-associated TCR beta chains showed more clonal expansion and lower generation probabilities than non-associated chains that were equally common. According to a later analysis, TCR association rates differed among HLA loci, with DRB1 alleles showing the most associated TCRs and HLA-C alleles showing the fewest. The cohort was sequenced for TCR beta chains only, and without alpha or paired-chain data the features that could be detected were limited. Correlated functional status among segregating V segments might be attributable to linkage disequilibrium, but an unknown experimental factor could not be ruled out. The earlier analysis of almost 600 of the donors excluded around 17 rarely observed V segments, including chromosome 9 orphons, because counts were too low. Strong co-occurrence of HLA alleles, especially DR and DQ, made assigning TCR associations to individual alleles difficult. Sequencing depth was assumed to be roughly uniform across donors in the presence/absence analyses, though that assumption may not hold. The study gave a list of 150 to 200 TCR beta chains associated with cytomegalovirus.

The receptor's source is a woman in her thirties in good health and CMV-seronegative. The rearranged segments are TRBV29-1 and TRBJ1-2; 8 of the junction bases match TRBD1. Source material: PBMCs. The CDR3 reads CSVDREGLYGYTF. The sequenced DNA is TGCAGCGTGGACAGGGAGGGGCTCTATGGCTACACCTTC.